Below are 29 T cell receptor beta chains sequenced from a single sample in a study of blood T cells in healthy people across ages. Using a J-beta primer mix together with a sample-barcoded 5' primer, a second PCR was run for roughly 6 to 12 cycles. One entry per CDR3 protein, called by TCRdb with MiXCR from the 5' RACE reads. This table holds 910,000 or so distinct CDR3 sequences, roughly 51% found once. Sequencing was done on a sample of blood. These TCRs come from a woman aged 60-75 years in good health.

The J gene is TRBJ2-3, the V gene TRBV28, with 8 bases lining up with TRBD2. CDR3 length: 15 residues. The trim removed 6 bases at V and 2 bases at J, leaving 7 bases unmatched. Looked up from germline, CDR1 is MDHEN and CDR2 is SYDVKM. CDR3 amino acids: CASRSGSHITDTQYF. Here the CDR3 DNA reads TGTGCCAGCAGAAGCGGGAGTCATATCACAGATACGCAGTATTTT.

The chain joins TRBV7-2 to TRBJ2-7, with a possible D match to TRBD2 (6 bases). The CDR3 covers 13 residues. CDR1 and CDR2 (germline): SGHTA, FQGNSA. The germline V and J ends were trimmed by 3 bases and 5 bases, with 11 bases remaining between them. CDR3: CASSLEGVNEQYF. The CDR3 bases are TGTGCCAGCAGCTTGGAGGGAGTGAACGAGCAGTACTTC.

This clonotype showed up many times. The V gene is TRBV4-1, the J gene TRBJ2-3, with 11 bases matching TRBD1. Germline-derived CDR1 and CDR2 are MGHRA and YSYEKL. J was trimmed by 3 bases and V by 1 base; bases with no gene match: 9. This CDR3 comprises 18 residues. In nucleotides, the CDR3 is TGCGCCAGCAGCCAAGTGGCACTCGGGACAGGGGGAACAGATACGCAGTATTTT. Translated, it gives CASSQVALGTGGTDTQYF.

The rearrangement joins TRBV10-3 to TRBJ1-6; 9 bases fit TRBD1. CDR1 is ENHRY and CDR2 is SYGVKD in the germline V gene. The CDR3 sequence is 14 residues long. V dropped 6 bases and J dropped 10; count of bases not matched to a gene: 7. CDR3 sequence reads: CAISQRTGDSPLHF. The DNA for the CDR3 is TGTGCCATCAGCCAACGGACAGGGGACTCACCCCTCCACTTT.

V is TRBV2 and J is TRBJ1-1; no definite D call. The ends were cut back, 3 bases at V and 4 bases at J, with 18 bases in the middle. Germline V lookup: CDR1 SNHLY, CDR2 FYNNEI. The CDR3 covers 16 residues. In DNA, the CDR3 is TGTGCCAGCAGTGAGGTGGGAGAACTACCGGGCACTGAAGCTTTCTTT. This gives the protein CASSEVGELPGTEAFF.

The chain uses TRBV30 and TRBJ2-6; D is ambiguous. V was pared by 6 bases and J by 4 bases, with 19 bases between. Germline CDR1 and CDR2: GTSNPN and SVGIG (reference sequence). The CDR3 consists of 16 residues. DNA for the CDR3: TGTGCCTGTAGTAGGAAGAGGTCAGTAGGGGCCAACGTCCTGACTTTC. It is translated as CACSRKRSVGANVLTF. Together with reference TRBV30 and TRBJ2-6, the CDR3 gives the full variable domain: SQTIHQWPATLVQPVGSPLSLECTVEGTSNPNLYWYRQAAGRGLQLLFYSVGIGQISSEVPQNLSASRPQDRQFILSSKKLLLSDSGFYLCACSRKRSVGANVLTFGAGSRLTVL.

This chain joins TRBV5-6 and TRBJ2-5, with a tentative D call TRBD2 (5 bases). V was trimmed by 2 bases and J by 5 bases, leaving 10 bases between them. Germline assignment: CDR1 SGHDT and CDR2 YYEEEE. The CDR3 is 13 amino acids. Here the CDR3 reads CASSLIAYETQYF. The CDR3 region has the DNA TGTGCCAGCAGCTTAATAGCGTACGAGACCCAGTACTTC. The variable domain in full, completed from reference TRBV5-6 and TRBJ2-5, reads DAGVTQSPTHLIKTRGQQVTLRCSPKSGHDTVSWYQQALGQGPQFIFQYYEEEERQRGNFPDRFSGHQFPNYSSELNVNALLLGDSALYLCASSLIAYETQYFGPGTRLLVL.

The chain uses TRBV29-1 and TRBJ1-1; 7 bases are a match to TRBD1. V was clipped by 6 bases and J by 8 bases; unmatched bases: 36. CDR1 is SQVTM, CDR2 ANQGSEA, per germline. The CDR3 is made up of 21 amino acids. As DNA, the CDR3 is TGCAGCGTCGTTGGGACAGACCCAGGGGATGGGTGGGCGTCAAAGAGGAGCGAAGCTTTCTTT. This translates into CSVVGTDPGDGWASKRSEAFF.

As concerns this clonotype: The junction does not match germline at one end; this may be a read error. The gene calls are TRBV2 and TRBJ2-3, with D possibly called TRBD1 or TRBD2 (5 bases each). Germline V gives CDR1 SNHLY, CDR2 FYNNEI. The CDR3 is 14 amino acids. CDR3 sequence (DNA): TGTGCCAGCAGTACCCTCCGGGGCACGGATACGCAGTATTTT. Its translation: CASSTLRGTDTQYF.

This clonotype appeared a few times. The chain recombines TRBV7-9 with TRBJ1-2; D is uncertain. The CDR3 sequence is 15 residues long. Germline CDR1 SEHNR, CDR2 FQNEAQ (reference sequence). With 2 bases removed from V and 7 bases from J, the gap between germline ends came to 17 bases. CDR3 bases: TGTGCCAGCAGCTTACTCCTAAGAAGGCCCTTTGGCTACACCTTC. Amino acids: CASSLLLRRPFGYTF.

This clonotype has a handful of counts. V and J are TRBV29-1 and TRBJ2-5, with 10 bases lining up with TRBD1. The CDR3 covers 12 residues. Germline V gene data show CDR1 as SQVTM and CDR2 as ANQGSEA. V shed 7 bases and J 5 bases; nucleotides not matched to a gene: 4. The DNA of the CDR3 is TGCAGCGGCGGGACAGGGGTCGAGACCCAGTACTTC. This codes for CSGGTGVETQYF.

This clonotype was observed a handful of times. The J gene is TRBJ1-2, the V gene TRBV12-3 or TRBV12-4, with 8 nucleotides matching TRBD1. CDR3 size: 14 residues. V lost 5 bases and J lost 4; bases outside the gene matches: 6. The CDR3 protein is CASSRRGRGYGYTF. The CDR3 DNA reads TGTGCCAGCAGTCGCAGGGGGCGAGGCTATGGCTACACCTTC.

This clonotype has more than one count but fewer than ten. The chain joins TRBV20-1 to TRBJ2-1; no reliable D call. The CDR3 contains 13 residues. Germline-derived CDR1 and CDR2 are DFQATT and SNEGSKA (reference sequence). V was trimmed by 3 bases and J by 6 bases, leaving 12 bases between them. The DNA of the CDR3 is TGCAGTGCTAGTTCCCTCGATCGCAATGAGCAGTTCTTC. It translates to CSASSLDRNEQFF.

The sample holds a few counts of this clonotype. V usage is TRBV29-1 and J usage is TRBJ2-3, with TRBD2 matching 13 bases. The V gene end was trimmed by 6 bases and the J gene end by 7 bases; junction bases not matched to a gene: 7. The CDR3 loop spans 14 amino acids. Per germline, CDR1 SQVTM and CDR2 ANQGSEA. CDR3 in DNA: TGCAGCGTGGACGGGACTAGCGGGATAAATACGCAGTATTTT. Amino acid sequence: CSVDGTSGINTQYF.

This chain connects TRBV9 to TRBJ2-7, with TRBD1 identical over 10 bases. Germline V gene data show CDR1 as SGDLS and CDR2 as YYNGEE. V lost 4 bases, J lost 0 bases, and 7 bases stayed unmatched. This CDR3 contains 16 residues. In DNA, the CDR3 is TGTGCCAGCAGCCCCCGGGACAGGGGATTCTCCTACGAGCAGTACTTC. Translated, it gives CASSPRDRGFSYEQYF.

The V gene is TRBV20-1, the J gene TRBJ2-5; D is ambiguous. Germline values: CDR1 DFQATT, CDR2 SNEGSKA (reference sequence). Trimming took 3 bases from V and 2 from J, leaving 16 bases between them. CDR3 length: 15 residues. The CDR3 DNA reads as TGCAGTGCTAGGCCCCTAATTGGGTTGCAAGAGACCCAGTACTTC. This sequence encodes CSARPLIGLQETQYF.

This clonotype was counted once. The CDR3 sequence: CASSSGQPNQPQHF. The CDR3 region has the DNA TGTGCCAGCAGCTCCGGACAGCCCAATCAGCCCCAGCATTTT. The J gene is TRBJ1-5, the V gene TRBV2; TRBD1 is a possible D gene (6 bases). CDR1 is SNHLY and CDR2 is FYNNEI in the germline V gene. The CDR3 totals 14 residues. Trimming left V 6 bases short and J 3 bases short, with 12 bases between. The complete variable domain, with remaining parts taken from reference TRBV2 and TRBJ1-5, reads EPEVTQTPSHQVTQMGQEVILRCVPISNHLYFYWYRQILGQKVEFLVSFYNNEISEKSEIFDDQFSVERPDGSNFTLKIRSTKLEDSAMYFCASSSGQPNQPQHFGDGTRLSIL.

The CDR3 bases are TGTGCCAGCAAAAGGGACATTAATTACTCTGGGGCCAACGTCCTGACTTTC. Amino acid sequence: CASKRDINYSGANVLTF. The V gene is TRBV2, the J gene TRBJ2-6; the D gene is possibly TRBD1 (6 bases). The CDR3 has 17 residues. Trimming cost V 7 bases and J 0 bases, with 16 bases left between them. CDR1 SNHLY and CDR2 FYNNEI come from the germline V gene.

This chain uses TRBV7-9 with TRBJ2-5; TRBD2 matches at 10 bases. Gene TRBJ2-7 matches the end of the DNA better, so the J call may be wrong. The CDR3 covers 13 residues. Germline lookup yields CDR1 SEHNR and CDR2 FQNEAQ (reference sequence). For the CDR3, the DNA is TGTGCCAGAGGACTAGCGGTATCCTACGAGCAGTACTTC. It specifies CARGLAVSYEQYF.

The rearrangement links TRBV4-3 to TRBJ2-4, with no clear D. Gene TRBJ2-7 matches the end of the DNA better, so the J call may be wrong. CDR1 and CDR2 (germline): LGHNA, YSLEER. The CDR3 consists of 15 residues. DNA for the CDR3: TGCGCCAGCAGCCAAGACCGAGGCGGACCGTACGAGCAGTACTTC. Translation gives CASSQDRGGPYEQYF.

Notes on this clonotype: One end of the junction does not line up with germline, which may come from a read error. J is TRBJ2-7 and V is TRBV7-9; 8 bases match TRBD1. The CDR3 covers 14 residues. Germline V gene lookup returns CDR1 SEHNR and CDR2 FQNEAQ (reference sequence). The CDR3 DNA sequence: TGTGCCAGCAGACCGACAGGGGCGGCCTATGAGCAGTACTTC. Protein sequence: CASRPTGAAYEQYF.

This clonotype appeared a few times. The rearrangement links TRBV2 to TRBJ2-1; 7 nucleotides match TRBD2. The V and J ends lost 7 bases and 1 base, in that order; junction bases with no gene match: 4. Looked up from germline, CDR1 is SNHLY and CDR2 is FYNNEI. The CDR3 is made up of 14 amino acids. Here the CDR3 reads CASKGGSSYNEQFF. The CDR3 DNA reads as TGTGCCAGCAAGGGAGGGAGTTCCTACAATGAGCAGTTCTTC.

The table lists this clonotype with many counts. In DNA, the CDR3 is TGTGCCAGCAGCCTCTCTAACTATGGCTACACCTTC. Translated, it gives CASSLSNYGYTF. The gene calls are TRBV28 and TRBJ1-2; D remains unclear. The CDR3 is 12 residues long. Per germline, CDR1 MDHEN and CDR2 SYDVKM. V lost 6 bases and J lost 0, with 5 bases in between.

This chain uses TRBV9 with TRBJ2-1; D is undetermined. The germline gives CDR1 SGDLS, CDR2 YYNGEE. V dropped 2 bases and J dropped 3 bases, with 12 bases sitting between them. The CDR3 is 15 amino acids. CDR3 protein: CASSVLNAFYNEQFF. The CDR3 DNA reads TGTGCCAGCAGCGTTCTCAATGCCTTCTACAATGAGCAGTTCTTC.

The rearrangement uses TRBV29-1 and TRBJ1-5; no clear D. V lost 4 bases and J lost 3, with 13 bases in between. The CDR3 loop spans 14 amino acids. The germline V gene has CDR1 SQVTM and CDR2 ANQGSEA. The CDR3 reads CSVVLGAANQPQHF. The CDR3 DNA reads as TGCAGCGTTGTTCTTGGTGCAGCCAATCAGCCCCAGCATTTT.

The chain carries TRBV20-1 and TRBJ2-6; D call uncertain. The CDR3 consists of 15 residues. Per the germline V gene, CDR1 is DFQATT and CDR2 is SNEGSKA (reference sequence). With 4 bases removed from V and 0 bases from J, the gap between germline ends came to 10 bases. CDR3 in amino acids: CSAIRPGSGANVLTF. CDR3 in DNA: TGCAGTGCTATTAGACCGGGCTCTGGGGCCAACGTCCTGACTTTC.

The gene calls are TRBV5-1 and TRBJ1-6; weak D call: TRBD1 (6 bases). V dropped 3 bases and J dropped 6 bases, with 10 bases sitting between them. Germline V lookup: CDR1 SGHRS, CDR2 YFSETQ. The CDR3 is 14 residues long. CDR3 in DNA: TGCGCCAGCAGCTCCGGACAGATTAATTCACCCCTCCACTTT. As protein: CASSSGQINSPLHF.

V and J are TRBV20-1 and TRBJ2-5; D is tentatively TRBD1 or TRBD2 (7 bases each). The J call may be mistaken, given a closer DNA end match to TRBJ2-7. Germline V lookup: CDR1 DFQATT, CDR2 SNEGSKA (reference sequence). CDR3 length equals 13 residues. CDR3 in amino acids: CSATGGGYYEQYF. The CDR3 DNA follows: TGCAGTGCTACAGGGGGGGGGTATTACGAGCAGTACTTC.

The V and J genes are TRBV9 and TRBJ2-7; D is unclear. V dropped 0 bases and J dropped 6 bases, with 13 bases sitting between them. The germline V gene has CDR1 SGDLS and CDR2 YYNGEE. The CDR3 is 14 amino acids. In DNA form, the CDR3 reads TGTGCCAGCAGCGTAGCGGCTAAAGGGTTCGAGCAGTACTTC. Translated: CASSVAAKGFEQYF.